Sequencing of this TCR beta chain was carried out in a study of spatial heterogeneity in lung cancer. Regarding the study as a whole: In blood, ubiquitous expanded tumor TCRs appeared more at resection than follow-up.

About this clonotype: The antigen is unknown. Possible read error: a much larger clone is one base away.

Each molecule of TCR cDNA was tagged with one unique molecular identifier. TCRdb recomputed calls from the 5' RACE reads with MiXCR, one row per CDR3 protein. The sample has thousands of distinct CDR3 sequences; 3.5% to 5.5% are singletons. As for time point: sample taken at primary tumor resection. The sequenced material consisted of unsorted whole RNA from tumor, nontumor lung or frozen PBMC. Germline values: CDR1 LNHDA, CDR2 SQIVND (reference sequence). The CDR3 sequence is 14 residues long. J lost 4 bases, V lost 5 bases, and 4 bases had no gene match. Specimen: PBMCs, collected at surgery. The V and J genes are TRBV19 and TRBJ2-3; 9 bases align to TRBD1. This receptor was taken from a male donor with early-stage non-small cell lung cancer. CDR3 region: CASSVGQGADTQYF. CDR3 coding DNA: TGTGCCAGTAGTGTGGGACAGGGAGCAGATACGCAGTATTTT.